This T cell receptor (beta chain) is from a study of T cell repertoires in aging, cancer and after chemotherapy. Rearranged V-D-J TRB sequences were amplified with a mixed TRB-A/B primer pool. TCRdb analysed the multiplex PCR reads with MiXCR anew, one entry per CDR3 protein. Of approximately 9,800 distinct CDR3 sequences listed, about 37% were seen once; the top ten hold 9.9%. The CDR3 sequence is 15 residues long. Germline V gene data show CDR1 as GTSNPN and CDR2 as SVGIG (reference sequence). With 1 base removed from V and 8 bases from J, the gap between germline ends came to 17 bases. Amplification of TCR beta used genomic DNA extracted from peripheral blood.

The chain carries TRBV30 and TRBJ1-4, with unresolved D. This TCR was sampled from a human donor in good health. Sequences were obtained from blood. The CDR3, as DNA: TGTGCCTGGAGTGGTTTCGGGGTCAGTCGAGAAAAACTGTTTTTT. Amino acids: CAWSGFGVSREKLFF.